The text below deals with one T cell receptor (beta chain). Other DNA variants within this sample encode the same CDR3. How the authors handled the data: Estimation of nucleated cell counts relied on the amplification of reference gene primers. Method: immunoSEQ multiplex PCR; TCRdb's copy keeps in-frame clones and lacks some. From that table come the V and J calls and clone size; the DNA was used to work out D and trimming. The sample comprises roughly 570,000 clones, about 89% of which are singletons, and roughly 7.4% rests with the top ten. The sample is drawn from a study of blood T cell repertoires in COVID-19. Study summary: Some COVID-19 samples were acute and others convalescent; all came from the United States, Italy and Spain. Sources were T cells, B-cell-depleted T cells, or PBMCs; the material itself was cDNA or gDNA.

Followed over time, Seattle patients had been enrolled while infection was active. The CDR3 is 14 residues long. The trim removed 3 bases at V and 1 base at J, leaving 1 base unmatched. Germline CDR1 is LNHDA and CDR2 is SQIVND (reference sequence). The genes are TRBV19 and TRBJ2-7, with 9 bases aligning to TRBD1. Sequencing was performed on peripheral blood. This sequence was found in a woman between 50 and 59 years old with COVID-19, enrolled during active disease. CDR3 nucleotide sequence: TGTGCCAGTAGTATCGGGACAGGGTCCTACGAGCAGTACTTC. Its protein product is CASSIGTGSYEQYF.